Listed here are 20 T cell receptor beta chains from one sample, sequenced in a study of T cell responses to AZD1222 COVID-19 vaccine. TCRdb's table, derived via immunoSEQ multiplex PCR, lists solely in-frame clones and lacks some. The profile covers 150,000 or so clones, with nearly 95% appearing a single time and less than 2.5% taken by the ten largest. The sample here was peripheral blood, taken on day 0 of AZD1222 vaccination. The receptors were gathered from an adult in good health.

V is TRBV3-1 (or the pseudogene TRBV3-2) and J is TRBJ1-2, with D unresolved. The CDR3 contains 16 residues. CDR1 and CDR2 (germline): LGHDT, YNNKEL (reference sequence). V was cut by 3 bases and J by 1 base, with 15 bases left in between. CDR3 sequence: CASSQAGGRINYGYTF. The CDR3 nucleotides are TGTGCCAGCAGCCAGGCGGGTGGGAGAATTAACTATGGCTACACCTTC.

This sequence joins TRBV30 and TRBJ1-2, with D uncertain. The germline V gene encodes CDR1 GTSNPN and CDR2 SVGIG (reference sequence). Trimming pared 0 bases from V and 8 bases from J, leaving 10 bases between. This CDR3 contains 12 residues. The CDR3 nucleotides read TGTGCCTGGAGTGTACAAGGGTACGGCTACACCTTC. Translated: CAWSVQGYGYTF.

The chain is built from TRBV7-6 and TRBJ2-1; the match to TRBD2 covers 10 bases. The junction had 2 bases not matched to a gene; V was cut back by 0 bases and J by 6 bases. In germline, CDR1 is SGHVS, CDR2 FNYEAQ. The CDR3 covers 15 residues. CDR3 residues: CASSLAAGGPNEQFF. The CDR3 DNA is TGTGCCAGCAGCTTAGCAGCGGGGGGGCCCAATGAGCAGTTCTTC.

The genes are TRBV7-2 and TRBJ2-3; D gene unclear. This CDR3 has 12 residues. Germline-derived CDR1 and CDR2 are SGHTA and FQGNSA. V was pared by 6 bases and J by 4 bases, with 8 bases between. The CDR3 region is CASSLNPDTQYF. The CDR3 region has the DNA TGTGCCAGCAGTCTTAACCCAGATACGCAGTATTTT.

This rearrangement joins TRBV5-4 to TRBJ2-3, with TRBD1 matching over 11 bases. CDR3 length equals 16 residues. Germline CDR1 and CDR2: SGHNT and YYREEE (reference sequence). Unmatched junction bases numbered 7, after V lost 4 bases and J lost 3 bases. The CDR3 DNA follows: TGTGCCAGCAGCCCTAGCGGGACAGGGGGGACAGATACGCAGTATTTT. Translating it yields CASSPSGTGGTDTQYF.

V is TRBV7-9 and J is TRBJ2-5; 8 bases match TRBD2. CDR1 SEHNR and CDR2 FQNEAQ come from the germline V gene (reference sequence). Trimming at V came to 1 base and at J to 5 bases, leaving 6 bases not matched to a gene. The CDR3 loop spans 15 amino acids. The CDR3 nucleotides are TGTGCCAGCAGCTTAGTAGCGGGGCCGGGGGAGACCCAGTACTTC. Its protein is CASSLVAGPGETQYF.

The chain joins TRBV6-5 to TRBJ2-7; D ambiguous. V was shortened by 8 bases and J by 1 base, with 15 bases between the two germline ends. This CDR3 is 14 amino acids long. Per the germline V gene, CDR1 is MNHEY and CDR2 is SVGAGI. The CDR3 is CASSVGSESYEQYF. As DNA, the CDR3 is TGTGCCAGCTCCGTGGGTTCGGAGTCCTACGAGCAGTACTTC.

V usage is TRBV7-8 and J usage is TRBJ2-1, with D hard to call. V was shortened by 0 bases and J by 4 bases, with 7 bases between the two germline ends. This CDR3 is built from 14 residues. Germline values: CDR1 SGHVS, CDR2 FQNEAQ. The CDR3 nucleotides read TGTGCCAGCAGCTTAGCGTTCTCGTACAATGAGCAGTTCTTC. It yields the protein CASSLAFSYNEQFF.

J is TRBJ1-2 and V is TRBV6-1; D not resolved. The CDR3 is made up of 17 amino acids. CDR1 is MNHNS and CDR2 is SASEGT in the germline V gene. The V end lost 1 base, the J end lost 3 bases, and 18 bases lay between the germline ends. The CDR3 loop is CASSEGVAFPPDYGYTF. The CDR3 DNA sequence: TGTGCCAGCAGTGAAGGGGTGGCTTTCCCCCCGGACTATGGCTACACCTTC.

The V call is TRBV6-5, the J call TRBJ1-6; D is perhaps TRBD1 (6 bases). CDR3 size: 14 residues. Trimming stripped 3 bases from V and 7 bases from J, with 10 bases between. Germline V gives CDR1 MNHEY, CDR2 SVGAGI. This CDR3 is CASSYPGANSPLHF. As DNA, the CDR3 is TGTGCCAGCAGTTATCCGGGGGCCAATTCACCCCTCCACTTT.

This sequence joins TRBV24-1 and TRBJ2-1, with TRBD1 as a possible D gene (6 bases). From germline, CDR1 is KGHDR and CDR2 SFDVKD. The CDR3 contains 14 residues. Trimming pared 5 bases from V and 2 bases from J, leaving 9 bases between. The CDR3 region has the DNA TGTGCCACCAGTGGTACAGGGACCTACAATGAGCAGTTCTTC. It codes for CATSGTGTYNEQFF.

The J gene is TRBJ2-2, the V gene TRBV7-3, with D possibly being TRBD2 (6 bases). V lost 5 bases and J 7 bases, leaving 23 bases between the germline ends. The CDR3 sequence is 17 residues long. The germline V gene encodes CDR1 SGHTA and CDR2 FQGTGA. The CDR3 DNA reads as TGTGCCAGCAGCCCAAAAGGGGTAGGGATGGACTACGGGGAGCTGTTTTTT. It translates to CASSPKGVGMDYGELFF.

The V and J genes are TRBV7-9 and TRBJ2-5, with 8 positions matching TRBD1. There are 16 residues in the CDR3. V gave up 7 bases and J gave up 4 bases; unmatched junction bases: 14. Germline CDR1 reads SEHNR; CDR2 reads FQNEAQ (reference sequence). The chain's CDR3 is CASIPPGQGARETQYF. The CDR3 DNA follows: TGTGCCAGCATCCCCCCCGGGCAGGGGGCGAGAGAGACCCAGTACTTC.

The chain combines TRBV5-4 with TRBJ1-1; 7 bases fit TRBD1. CDR1 is SGHNT and CDR2 is YYREEE in the germline V gene (reference sequence). The CDR3 has 16 amino acids. V shed 0 bases, J shed 0 bases, and the junction held 5 bases outside the gene matches. CDR3 bases: TGTGCCAGCAGCTTGGCGGCAGGGGGAATGAACACTGAAGCTTTCTTT. Its translation is CASSLAAGGMNTEAFF.

The rearrangement links TRBV3-1 (or the pseudogene TRBV3-2) to TRBJ1-5, with D unresolved. Trimming removed 0 bases from V and 15 bases from J, with 21 bases in between. The CDR3 is made up of 15 amino acids. Looked up from germline, CDR1 is LGHDT and CDR2 is YNNKEL (reference sequence). The CDR3 sequence is CASSQDLVSKFRMHF. In DNA form, the CDR3 reads TGTGCCAGCAGCCAAGATCTTGTGTCAAAGTTTAGGATGCATTTT.

Only a few counts were recorded for this clone. V usage is TRBV19 and J usage is TRBJ2-3; either TRBD1 or TRBD2 may supply D (5 bases each). Germline CDR1 reads LNHDA; CDR2 reads SQIVND (reference sequence). The CDR3 has 13 amino acids. The V gene lost 8 bases and the J gene lost 4 bases, with 13 bases spanning the gap. The CDR3 here is CASDDGDPDTQYF. The CDR3, as DNA: TGTGCCAGTGACGACGGGGACCCAGATACGCAGTATTTT. The variable domain in full, completed from reference TRBV19 and TRBJ2-3, reads DGGITQSPKYLFRKEGQNVTLSCEQNLNHDAMYWYRQDPGQGLRLIYYSQIVNDFQKGDIAEGYSVSREKKESFPLTVTSAQKNPTAFYLCASDDGDPDTQYFGPGTRLTVL.

The rearrangement joins TRBV5-8 to TRBJ1-2, with a tentative D call TRBD1 (5 bases). The germline gives CDR1 SGHTS, CDR2 YDEGEE. V shed 2 bases and J shed 7 bases, with 12 bases lying between them. CDR3 length equals 13 residues. CDR3 bases: TGTGCCAGCAGCTTCGCCAGGGAGGGTGGCTACACCTTC. Its protein product is CASSFAREGGYTF.

This clone was counted once. CDR3 protein: CASSSTRVVDSPLHF. In DNA form, the CDR3 reads TGTGCCAGCAGTTCAACCAGGGTCGTGGATTCACCCCTCCACTTT. The chain uses TRBV28 and TRBJ1-6; a possible D gene is TRBD1 (5 bases). CDR1 is MDHEN, CDR2 SYDVKM, per germline. Trimming stripped 4 bases from V and 8 bases from J, with 15 bases between. CDR3 size: 15 residues. The full variable domain, completed using reference TRBV28 and TRBJ1-6, is DVKVTQSSRYLVKRTGEKVFLECVQDMDHENMFWYRQDPGLGLRLIYFSYDVKMKEKGDIPEGYSVSREKKERFSLILESASTNQTSMYLCASSSTRVVDSPLHFGNGTRLTVT.

The chain carries TRBV30 and TRBJ2-5, with D perhaps given as TRBD1 or TRBD2 (5 bases each). Germline lookup yields CDR1 GTSNPN and CDR2 SVGIG (reference sequence). Trimming took off 1 base at V and 5 bases at J, with 11 bases between the two ends. The CDR3 runs to 13 residues. CDR3 nucleotide sequence: TGTGCCTGGAGTGGTCTCGAGGGGGAGACCCAGTACTTC. Translated, it gives CAWSGLEGETQYF.

The V call is TRBV7-6, the J call TRBJ2-5; D not certain. The CDR3 runs to 13 residues. Germline lookup yields CDR1 SGHVS and CDR2 FNYEAQ. V was cut by 3 bases and J by 2 bases, with 7 bases left in between. The chain's CDR3 is CASSFPRQETQYF. For the CDR3, the DNA is TGTGCCAGCAGCTTTCCCAGGCAAGAGACCCAGTACTTC.